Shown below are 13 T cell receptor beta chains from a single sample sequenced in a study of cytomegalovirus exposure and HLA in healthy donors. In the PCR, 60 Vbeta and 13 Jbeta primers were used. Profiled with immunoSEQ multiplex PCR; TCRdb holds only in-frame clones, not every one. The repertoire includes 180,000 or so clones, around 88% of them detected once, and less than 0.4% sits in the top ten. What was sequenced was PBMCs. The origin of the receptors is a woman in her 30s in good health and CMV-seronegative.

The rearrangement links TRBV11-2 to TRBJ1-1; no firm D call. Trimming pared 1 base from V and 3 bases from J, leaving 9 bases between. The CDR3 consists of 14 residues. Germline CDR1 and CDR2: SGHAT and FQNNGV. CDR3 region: CASSLGTRDTEAFF. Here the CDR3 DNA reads TGTGCCAGCAGCTTAGGTACCCGAGACACTGAAGCTTTCTTT.

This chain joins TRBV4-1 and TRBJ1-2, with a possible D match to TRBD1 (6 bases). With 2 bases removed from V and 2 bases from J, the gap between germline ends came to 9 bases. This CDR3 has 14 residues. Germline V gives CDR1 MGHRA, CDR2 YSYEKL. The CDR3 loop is CASSQTQGNYGYTF. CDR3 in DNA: TGCGCCAGCAGCCAAACTCAGGGGAACTATGGCTACACCTTC.

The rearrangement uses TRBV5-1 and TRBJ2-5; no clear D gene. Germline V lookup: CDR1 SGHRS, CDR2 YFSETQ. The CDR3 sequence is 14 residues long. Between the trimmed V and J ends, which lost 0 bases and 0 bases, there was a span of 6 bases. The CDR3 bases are TGCGCCAGCAGCTTGGGCTTAGACCAAGAGACCCAGTACTTC. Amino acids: CASSLGLDQETQYF.

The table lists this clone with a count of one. In DNA form, the CDR3 reads TGTGCCAGCAGTGTCAGGGGGCGGTACACTGAAGCTTTCTTT. As protein: CASSVRGRYTEAFF. This chain joins TRBV27 and TRBJ1-1, with 8 bases lining up with TRBD1. The CDR3 has 14 residues. Trimming at V came to 5 bases and at J to 3 bases, leaving 5 bases not matched to a gene. Germline V gene lookup returns CDR1 MNHEY and CDR2 SMNVEV (reference sequence).

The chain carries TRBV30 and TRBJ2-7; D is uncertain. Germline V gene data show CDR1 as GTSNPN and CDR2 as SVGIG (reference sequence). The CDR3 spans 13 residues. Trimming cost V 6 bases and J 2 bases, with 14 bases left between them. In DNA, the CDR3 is TGTGCCTGTAAAAGAGGCACTCCCTACGAGCAGTACTTC. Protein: CACKRGTPYEQYF.

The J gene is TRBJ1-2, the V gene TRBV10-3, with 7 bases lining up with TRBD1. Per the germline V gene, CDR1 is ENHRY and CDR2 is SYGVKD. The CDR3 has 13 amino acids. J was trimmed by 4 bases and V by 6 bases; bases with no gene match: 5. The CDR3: CAISVDRAYGYTF. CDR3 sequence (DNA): TGTGCCATCAGCGTTGACAGGGCCTATGGCTACACCTTC.

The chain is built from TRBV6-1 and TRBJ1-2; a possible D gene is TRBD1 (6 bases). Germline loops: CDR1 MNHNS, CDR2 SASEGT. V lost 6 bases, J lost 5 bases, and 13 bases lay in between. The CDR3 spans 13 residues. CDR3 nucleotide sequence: TGTGCCAGCAGCCCAGGGGAAGCGTATGGCTACACCTTC. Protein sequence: CASSPGEAYGYTF.

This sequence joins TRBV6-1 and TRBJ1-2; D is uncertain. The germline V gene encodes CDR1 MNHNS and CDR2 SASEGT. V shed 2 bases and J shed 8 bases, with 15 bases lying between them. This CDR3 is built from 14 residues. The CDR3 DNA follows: TGTGCCAGCAGTGAAAGGTTCGAGGCCAGCGGCTACACCTTC. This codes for CASSERFEASGYTF.

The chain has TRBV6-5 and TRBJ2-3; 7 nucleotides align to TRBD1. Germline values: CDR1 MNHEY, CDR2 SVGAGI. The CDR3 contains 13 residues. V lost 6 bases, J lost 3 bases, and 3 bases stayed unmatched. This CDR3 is CASRTGLTDTQYF. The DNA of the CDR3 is TGTGCCAGCAGGACAGGGTTGACAGATACGCAGTATTTT.

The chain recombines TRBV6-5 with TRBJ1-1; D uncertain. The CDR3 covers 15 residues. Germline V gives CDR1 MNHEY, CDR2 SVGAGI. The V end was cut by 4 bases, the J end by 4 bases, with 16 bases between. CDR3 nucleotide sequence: TGTGCCAGCAGTTTAAGGGTAAGGAGGAGCACTGAAGCTTTCTTT. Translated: CASSLRVRRSTEAFF.

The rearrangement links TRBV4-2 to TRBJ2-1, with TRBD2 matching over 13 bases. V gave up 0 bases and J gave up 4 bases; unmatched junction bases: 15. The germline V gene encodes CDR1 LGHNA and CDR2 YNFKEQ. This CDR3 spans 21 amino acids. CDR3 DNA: TGTGCCAGCAGCCAAGATTGGACCCCAACGGGACTAGCGGGACTTTACAATGAGCAGTTCTTC. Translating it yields CASSQDWTPTGLAGLYNEQFF.

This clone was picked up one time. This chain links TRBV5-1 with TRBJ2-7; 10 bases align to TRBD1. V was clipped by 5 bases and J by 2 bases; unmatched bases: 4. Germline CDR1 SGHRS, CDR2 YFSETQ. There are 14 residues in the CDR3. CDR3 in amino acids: CASRPGTGAYEQYF. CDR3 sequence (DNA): TGCGCCAGCAGGCCCGGGACAGGGGCCTACGAGCAGTACTTC.

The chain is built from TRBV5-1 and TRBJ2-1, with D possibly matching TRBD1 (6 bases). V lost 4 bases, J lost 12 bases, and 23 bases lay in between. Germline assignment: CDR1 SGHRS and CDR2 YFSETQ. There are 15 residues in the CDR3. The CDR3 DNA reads TGCGCCAGCAGCCCCGGAGACAGGCCTGCTCTAGGGCAGTTCTTC. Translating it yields CASSPGDRPALGQFF.